This section outlines one T cell receptor beta chain sequence together with its context. The time point: pre-treatment sample, taken before nivolumab and TIL therapy. Tumor tissue came from excised metastases, mostly pleural nodules or supraclavicular lymph nodes. The immunoSEQ assay was v3. Clones were read by immunoSEQ multiplex PCR, and TCRdb kept only the in-frame ones, dropping some. The data hold more than 90,000 clones, with under 70% observed a single time. Between the trimmed V and J ends, which lost 3 bases and 6 bases, there was a span of 12 bases. Germline CDR1 KGHSH, CDR2 LQKENI. This CDR3 comprises 14 residues. This sample is part of a study of TIL therapy for anti-PD-1-resistant metastatic lung cancer. As for the study in general: Median patient age was 54, ranging about 35-80 years. Several tumors were EGFR-mutant and two were ALK-rearranged.

Specimen: tumor tissue, collected at baseline. The V call is TRBV18, the J call TRBJ2-1, with D perhaps TRBD1 (5 bases). The receptor's source is a person aged 25 to 85 with non-small cell lung cancer. DNA for the CDR3: TGTGCCAGCTCACCGGGCGCAGGGTTCAATGAGCAGTTCTTC. Its protein is CASSPGAGFNEQFF.